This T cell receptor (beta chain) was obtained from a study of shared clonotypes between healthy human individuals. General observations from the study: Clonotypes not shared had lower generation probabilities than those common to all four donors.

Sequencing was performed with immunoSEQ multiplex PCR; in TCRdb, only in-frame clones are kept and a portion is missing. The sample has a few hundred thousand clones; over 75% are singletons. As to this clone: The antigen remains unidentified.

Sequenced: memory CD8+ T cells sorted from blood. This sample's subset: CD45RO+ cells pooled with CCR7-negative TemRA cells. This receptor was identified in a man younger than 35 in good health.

The CDR3 loop is CASSHTGYIYNEQFF. DNA of the CDR3: TGCGCCAGCAGCCATACAGGGTATATCTACAATGAGCAGTTCTTC. This sequence joins TRBV4-1 and TRBJ2-1; the D gene is possibly TRBD1 (6 bases). V dropped 3 bases and J dropped 3 bases, with 12 bases sitting between them. The CDR3 runs to 15 residues. Germline V CDR1 and CDR2: MGHRA, YSYEKL.